These 7 T cell receptor beta chains originate from one sample sequenced in a study of blood T cell repertoires in COVID-19. Using immunoSEQ multiplex PCR, the repertoire was profiled, and TCRdb retains in-frame clones only, with some absent. The sample yields about 200,000 clones, more than 70% seen once. Sequenced: peripheral blood. These receptors all come from a man younger than 30 with active or convalescent COVID-19.

The chain uses TRBV27 and TRBJ2-1, with D perhaps matching TRBD2 (6 bases). This CDR3 comprises 13 residues. V was cut by 5 bases and J by 4 bases, with 9 bases left in between. Germline CDR1 is MNHEY and CDR2 is SMNVEV (reference sequence). The CDR3 DNA is TGTGCCAGCAGTCCACGGGGGTACAATGAGCAGTTCTTC. Amino acid sequence: CASSPRGYNEQFF.

This rearrangement joins TRBV27 to TRBJ1-1, with TRBD1 as a possible D gene (5 bases). CDR3 length: 15 amino acids. Germline values: CDR1 MNHEY, CDR2 SMNVEV (reference sequence). Trimming cost V 5 bases and J 2 bases, with 15 bases left between them. CDR3 sequence: CASSPLLRGNTEAFF. CDR3 nucleotide sequence: TGTGCCAGCAGTCCACTCTTGCGGGGCAACACTGAAGCTTTCTTT.

This chain uses TRBV19 with TRBJ2-2, with 11 bases that match TRBD1. Germline V CDR1 and CDR2: LNHDA, SQIVND (reference sequence). The CDR3 is 12 amino acids. Trimming took 10 bases from V and 7 from J; bases not matched to a gene: 2. CDR3 sequence reads: CAIGTGGGELFF. The CDR3, as DNA: TGTGCCATCGGGACAGGGGGCGGGGAGCTGTTTTTT.

The chain uses TRBV7-2 and TRBJ2-7, with D possibly being TRBD2 (7 bases). Germline V gene lookup returns CDR1 SGHTA and CDR2 FQGNSA. This CDR3 is built from 16 residues. The germline V and J ends were trimmed by 2 bases and 2 bases, with 16 bases remaining between them. CDR3 loop: CASSLRGEGLTYEQYF. The DNA for the CDR3 is TGTGCCAGCAGCTTAAGGGGGGAGGGTTTAACCTACGAGCAGTACTTC. Full variable domain (missing parts from reference TRBV7-2 and TRBJ2-7): GAGVSQSPSNKVTEKGKDVELRCDPISGHTALYWYRQSLGQGLEFLIYFQGNSAPDKSGLPSDRFSAERTGGSVSTLTIQRTQQEDSAVYLCASSLRGEGLTYEQYFGPGTRLTVT.

DNA for the CDR3: TGTGCCAGCAGCCAGGACCCCGGGGGGGCTGGGGCCAACGTCCTGACTTTC. As protein: CASSQDPGGAGANVLTF. V and J are TRBV11-2 and TRBJ2-6; 8 bases match TRBD2. CDR3 length equals 17 residues. The germline V gene has CDR1 SGHAT and CDR2 FQNNGV. The junction had 8 bases not matched to a gene; V was cut back by 5 bases and J by 2 bases.

V usage is TRBV27 and J usage is TRBJ2-7; the match to TRBD2 covers 11 bases. The CDR3 extends over 16 amino acids. J lost 4 bases, V lost 4 bases, and 9 bases had no gene match. In germline, CDR1 is MNHEY, CDR2 SMNVEV (reference sequence). As DNA, the CDR3 is TGTGCCAGCAGTTCCCTCCCTAGCGGGGGGCTATACGAGCAGTACTTC. Its translation: CASSSLPSGGLYEQYF.

This clone was recorded many times. This rearrangement joins TRBV19 to TRBJ1-5, with D uncertain. V was trimmed by 8 bases and J by 2 bases, leaving 13 bases between them. The CDR3 extends over 14 amino acids. CDR1 is LNHDA and CDR2 is SQIVND in the germline V gene (reference sequence). The CDR3 DNA is TGTGCCAGTTGGGCCCAAGGCGGCAATCAGCCCCAGCATTTT. This codes for CASWAQGGNQPQHF.